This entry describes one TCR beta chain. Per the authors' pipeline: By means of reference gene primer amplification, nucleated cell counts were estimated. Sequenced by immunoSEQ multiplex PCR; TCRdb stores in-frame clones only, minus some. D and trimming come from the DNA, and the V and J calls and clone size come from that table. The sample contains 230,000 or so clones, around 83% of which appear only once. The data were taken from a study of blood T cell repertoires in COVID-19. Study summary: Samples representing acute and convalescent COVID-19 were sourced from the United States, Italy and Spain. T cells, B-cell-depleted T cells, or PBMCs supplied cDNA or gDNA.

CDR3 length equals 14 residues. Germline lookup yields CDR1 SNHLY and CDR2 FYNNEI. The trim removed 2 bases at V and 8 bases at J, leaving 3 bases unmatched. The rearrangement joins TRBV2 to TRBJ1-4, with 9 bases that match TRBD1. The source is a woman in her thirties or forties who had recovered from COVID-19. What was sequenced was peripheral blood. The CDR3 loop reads CASSEHRGQEKLFF. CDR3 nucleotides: TGTGCCAGCAGTGAACACAGGGGGCAGGAAAAACTGTTTTTT. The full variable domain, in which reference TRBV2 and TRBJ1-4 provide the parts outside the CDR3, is EPEVTQTPSHQVTQMGQEVILRCVPISNHLYFYWYRQILGQKVEFLVSFYNNEISEKSEIFDDQFSVERPDGSNFTLKIRSTKLEDSAMYFCASSEHRGQEKLFFGSGTQLSVL.